The rows below give T cell receptor beta chains drawn from one sample of a study of control samples from healthy donors and cancer patients. Method: immunoSEQ multiplex PCR; TCRdb's copy keeps in-frame clones and lacks some. The table includes about 170,000 clones, 93% detected once. Input material: blood. Every receptor here comes from a woman aged 55-70 years in good health. The CDR3 runs from the conserved cysteine through the conserved F or W. The order of the fields is V gene, D gene, J gene, clone size, CDR3 DNA, CDR3 protein. D genes are given only for firm matches. The size entry is marked missing in some rows and otherwise reads once, few, many or a size class.

V gene: TRBV19
D gene: -
J gene: TRBJ1-5
clone size: -
CDR3 DNA: TGTGCCACCACCTCCACCAGGGGTGTCGGTCAGCCCCAGCATTTT
CDR3 protein: CATTSTRGVGQPQHF

V gene: TRBV5-6
D gene: TRBD1
J gene: TRBJ1-1
clone size: -
CDR3 DNA: TGTGCCAGCAGCACCGGACAGGGGGCAACTGAAGCTTTCTTT
CDR3 protein: CASSTGQGATEAFF

V gene: TRBV18
D gene: -
J gene: TRBJ2-1
clone size: -
CDR3 DNA: TGTGCCAGCTCACCGGGTGCGAGCCCCGATGAGCAGTTCTTC
CDR3 protein: CASSPGASPDEQFF

V gene: TRBV19
D gene: TRBD1
J gene: TRBJ2-7
clone size: -
CDR3 DNA: TGTGCCAGTAGTAAACAGGGGCAACCCTACGAGCAGTACTTC
CDR3 protein: CASSKQGQPYEQYF

V gene: TRBV29-1
D gene: -
J gene: TRBJ1-1
clone size: -
CDR3 DNA: TGCAGCGTTGAAGGCTCGGGGGTTGGAGCTTTCTTT
CDR3 protein: CSVEGSGVGAFF

V gene: TRBV27
D gene: TRBD1
J gene: TRBJ1-1
clone size: -
CDR3 DNA: TGTGCCAGCAGTCCGGGACAGGGGCCGTCACAGGGCACTGAAGCTTTCTTT
CDR3 protein: CASSPGQGPSQGTEAFF

V gene: TRBV2
D gene: -
J gene: TRBJ1-5
clone size: -
CDR3 DNA: TGTGCCAGCAGTAGAGTTAGCCCGGGGATGAGCAATCAGCCCCAGCATTTT
CDR3 protein: CASSRVSPGMSNQPQHF

V gene: TRBV27
D gene: -
J gene: TRBJ2-2
clone size: few
CDR3 DNA: TGTGCCAGCAGTGTAGACTGGGGCCAAGGGGCCCCCGGGGAGCTGTTTTTT
CDR3 protein: CASSVDWGQGAPGELFF

V gene: TRBV15
D gene: -
J gene: TRBJ2-7
clone size: -
CDR3 DNA: TGTGCCACCAGCAGAGATCCAGGGAGAACCTACGAGCAGTACTTC
CDR3 protein: CATSRDPGRTYEQYF

V gene: TRBV11-2
D gene: -
J gene: TRBJ2-7
clone size: once
CDR3 DNA: TGTGCCAGCAGCTTAGCCGGAGACTCCTACGAGCAGTACTTC
CDR3 protein: CASSLAGDSYEQYF

V gene: TRBV9
D gene: -
J gene: TRBJ1-2
clone size: -
CDR3 DNA: TGTGCCAGCAGCGTAGCCCTGGGGGCAGGGGGCTACACCTTC
CDR3 protein: CASSVALGAGGYTF

V gene: TRBV7-6
D gene: TRBD1
J gene: TRBJ2-4
clone size: -
CDR3 DNA: TGTGCCAGCAGCCCGTTATACAGGGGTGCAACCAAAAACATTCAGTACTTC
CDR3 protein: CASSPLYRGATKNIQYF

V gene: TRBV4-3
D gene: -
J gene: TRBJ1-3
clone size: -
CDR3 DNA: TGCGCCAGCAGTACAACAGCGTTCTCTGGAAACACCATATATTTT
CDR3 protein: CASSTTAFSGNTIYF

V gene: TRBV6-6
D gene: TRBD2
J gene: TRBJ2-1
clone size: -
CDR3 DNA: TGTGCCAGCATGCAGGGCGCGGGGGGGGTCTACAATGAGCAGTTCTTC
CDR3 protein: CASMQGAGGVYNEQFF

V gene: TRBV15
D gene: -
J gene: TRBJ1-2
clone size: -
CDR3 DNA: TGTGCCACCAGCAGAGGGTCAGGGGAGATGCGTGGCTACACCTTC
CDR3 protein: CATSRGSGEMRGYTF

V gene: TRBV7-2
D gene: -
J gene: TRBJ1-2
clone size: -
CDR3 DNA: TGTGCCAGCAGCTTAGGGGGGGATGGCTACACCTTC
CDR3 protein: CASSLGGDGYTF